A few counts support the clone carrying this T cell receptor (beta chain). This record comes from a study of blood T cell repertoires in COVID-19. Study details: Acute and convalescent COVID-19 samples came from the United States, Italy and Spain. Sample material is recorded as cDNA or gDNA derived from T cells, B-cell-depleted T cells, or PBMCs.

Original handling: Estimation of nucleated cell counts was performed using reference gene primer amplification. Using immunoSEQ multiplex PCR, the repertoire was profiled, and TCRdb retains in-frame clones only, with some absent. V, J and clone size are those of that table, while D and trimming were read from the DNA. The sample has 85,000 to 130,000 clones, about 89% seen once; the top ten hold around 0.94%. The V segment lost 6 bases and the J segment 3 bases; nucleotides outside the gene matches: 7. Germline V gene data show CDR1 as KGHDR and CDR2 as SFDVKD. The CDR3 length is 15 residues. This TCR derives from a man aged 55 to 70 with acute or convalescent COVID-19. Sequenced sample: peripheral blood. The chain joins TRBV24-1 to TRBJ2-5, with 9 bases matching TRBD2. The CDR3 bases are TGTGCCACCAGTTCTACTAGCGGGTTTAAAGAGACCCAGTACTTC. Its protein is CATSSTSGFKETQYF.